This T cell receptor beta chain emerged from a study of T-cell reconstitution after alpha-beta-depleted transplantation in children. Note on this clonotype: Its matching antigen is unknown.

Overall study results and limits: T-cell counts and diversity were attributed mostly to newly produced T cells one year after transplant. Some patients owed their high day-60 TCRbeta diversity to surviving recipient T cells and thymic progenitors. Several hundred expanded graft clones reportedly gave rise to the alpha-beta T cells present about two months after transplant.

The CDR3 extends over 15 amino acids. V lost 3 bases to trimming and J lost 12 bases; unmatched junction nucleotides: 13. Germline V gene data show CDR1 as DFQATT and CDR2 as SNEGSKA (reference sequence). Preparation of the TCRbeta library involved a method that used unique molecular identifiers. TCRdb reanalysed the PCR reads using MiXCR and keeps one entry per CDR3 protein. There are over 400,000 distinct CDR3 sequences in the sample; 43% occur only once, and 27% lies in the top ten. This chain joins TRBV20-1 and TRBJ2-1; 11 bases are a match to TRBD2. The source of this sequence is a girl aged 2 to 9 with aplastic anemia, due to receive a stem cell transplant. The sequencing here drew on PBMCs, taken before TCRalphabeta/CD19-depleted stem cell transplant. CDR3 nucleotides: TGCAGTGCTAGTAGGAGGGTAGCGGGGGGGTTTGGGCAGTTCTTC. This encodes CSASRRVAGGFGQFF.